The 9 T cell receptor beta chains below were found in one sample sequenced in a study of CD8 T cells in Susac syndrome. RNA was extracted with the RNeasy kit, and a quantity of roughly 0.45 to 1 ug was reverse transcribed using random hexamers. TCRdb re-called the immunoSEQ multiplex PCR reads through MiXCR, storing one row per CDR3 protein. The sample consists of 180,000 or so distinct CDR3 sequences, roughly 96% of them appearing once. The sample comprised CD4+ T cells from PBMCs. Receptors originate from a human donor in good health.

This clonotype was observed a handful of times. CDR3: CASSLTDEQFF. The CDR3 DNA reads TGTGCCAGCAGTTTAACGGATGAGCAGTTCTTC. V gene TRBV12-3 or TRBV12-4 combines with J gene TRBJ2-1; D remains ambiguous. This CDR3 spans 11 amino acids. Trimming took 2 bases from V and 8 from J, leaving 4 bases between them.

The chain joins TRBV20-1 to TRBJ2-7, with a tentative D call TRBD1 (5 bases). V lost 4 bases, J lost 4 bases, and 11 bases lay in between. Germline CDR1 reads DFQATT; CDR2 reads SNEGSKA (reference sequence). The CDR3 extends over 12 amino acids. The CDR3 DNA reads TGCAGTGCTATTTTCAGGGATTACGAGCAGTACGTC. Protein: CSAIFRDYEQYV.

A remark on this clonotype: At one boundary the junction diverges from the germline segment, which might be a read error. The chain employs TRBV5-4 and TRBJ2-5; perhaps D is TRBD1 or TRBD2 (5 bases each). The CDR3 has 14 amino acids. Germline assignment: CDR1 SGHNT and CDR2 YYREEE (reference sequence). CDR3 in DNA: TGTGCCAGCAGCTTGGTGGGGGTGGAGAAGACTCAGTACTTC. Amino acids: CASSLVGVEKTQYF.

The chain uses TRBV7-2 and TRBJ1-2; D is perhaps TRBD1 (5 bases). The CDR3 consists of 15 residues. Germline values: CDR1 SGHTA, CDR2 FQGNSA. Trimming pared 2 bases from V and 4 bases from J, leaving 14 bases between. As DNA, the CDR3 is TGTGCCAGCAGCTTATCGAGGGGCGATGGCTATGGCTACACCTTC. Protein: CASSLSRGDGYGYTF.

This clonotype was seen a single time. In nucleotides, the CDR3 is TGTGCCAGCAGTCCATGGACGGAGGAAGCTGAAGCTTTCTTT. This encodes CASSPWTEEAEAFF. V gene TRBV27 combines with J gene TRBJ1-1; no clear D. The CDR3 contains 14 residues. Looked up from germline, CDR1 is MNHEY and CDR2 is SMNVEV (reference sequence). V lost 5 bases and J 6 bases, leaving 16 bases between the germline ends.

The rearrangement joins TRBV12-3 or TRBV12-4 to TRBJ1-5; D is unresolved. The CDR3 has 14 residues. The V end was cut by 5 bases, the J end by 5 bases, with 13 bases between. This CDR3 reads CASSHSRADQPQHF. Here the CDR3 DNA reads TGTGCCAGCAGTCACAGTAGGGCCGATCAGCCCCAGCATTTT.

The chain couples TRBV12-3 or TRBV12-4 to TRBJ1-2, with TRBD1 identical over 7 bases. V was pared by 6 bases and J by 4 bases, with 14 bases of the junction left unmatched. The CDR3 is made up of 16 amino acids. DNA of the CDR3: TGTGCCAGCAGGAAATCGACAGGGAGTGGGGTCTATGGCTACACCTTC. Encoded protein: CASRKSTGSGVYGYTF.

This chain connects TRBV29-1 to TRBJ1-4; D is ambiguous. The CDR3 has 10 residues. The V gene's germline CDR1 is SQVTM and CDR2 ANQGSEA. Trimming left V 6 bases short and J 8 bases short, with 7 bases between. CDR3 amino acids: CSVGTEKLFF. As DNA, the CDR3 is TGCAGCGTAGGAACGGAAAAACTGTTTTTT.

V gene TRBV12-3 or TRBV12-4 combines with J gene TRBJ1-2, with TRBD1 matching 7 bases. The CDR3 consists of 15 residues. Germline trimming cut 5 bases from V and 4 bases from J; bases unmatched to any gene: 10. CDR3 sequence: CASSPGGTSLYGYTF. CDR3 DNA sequence: TGTGCCAGCAGTCCAGGGGGGACATCACTCTATGGCTACACCTTC.